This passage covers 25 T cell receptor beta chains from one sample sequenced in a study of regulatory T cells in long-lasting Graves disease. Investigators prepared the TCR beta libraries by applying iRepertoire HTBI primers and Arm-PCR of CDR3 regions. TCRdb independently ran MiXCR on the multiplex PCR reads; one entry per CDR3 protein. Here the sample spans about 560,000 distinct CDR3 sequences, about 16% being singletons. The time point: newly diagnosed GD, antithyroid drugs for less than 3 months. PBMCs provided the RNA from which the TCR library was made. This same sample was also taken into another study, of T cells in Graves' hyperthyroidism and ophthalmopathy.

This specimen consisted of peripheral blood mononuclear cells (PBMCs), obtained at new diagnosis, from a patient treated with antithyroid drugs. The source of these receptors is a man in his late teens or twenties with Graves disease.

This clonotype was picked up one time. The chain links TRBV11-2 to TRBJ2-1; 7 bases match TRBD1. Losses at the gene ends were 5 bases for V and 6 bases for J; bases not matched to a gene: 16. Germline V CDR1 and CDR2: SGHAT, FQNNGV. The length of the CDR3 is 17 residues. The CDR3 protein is CASSPRDSLSSFNEQFF. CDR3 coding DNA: TGTGCCAGCAGCCCACGGGACAGCCTGTCGAGCTTCAATGAGCAGTTCTTC.

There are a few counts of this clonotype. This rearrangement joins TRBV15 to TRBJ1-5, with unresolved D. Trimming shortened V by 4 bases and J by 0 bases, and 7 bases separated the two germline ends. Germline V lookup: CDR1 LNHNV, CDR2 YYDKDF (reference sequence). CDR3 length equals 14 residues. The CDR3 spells CATSNLVSNQPQHF. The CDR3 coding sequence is TGTGCCACCAGCAACTTGGTTAGCAATCAGCCCCAGCATTTT.

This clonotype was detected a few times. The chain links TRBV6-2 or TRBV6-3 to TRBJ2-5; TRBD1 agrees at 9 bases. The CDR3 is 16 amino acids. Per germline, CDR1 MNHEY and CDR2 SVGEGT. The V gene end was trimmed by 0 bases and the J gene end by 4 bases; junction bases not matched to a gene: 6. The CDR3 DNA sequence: TGTGCCAGCAGTTACTCAAACAGGGGGCGCAGAGAGACCCAGTACTTC. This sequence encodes CASSYSNRGRRETQYF.

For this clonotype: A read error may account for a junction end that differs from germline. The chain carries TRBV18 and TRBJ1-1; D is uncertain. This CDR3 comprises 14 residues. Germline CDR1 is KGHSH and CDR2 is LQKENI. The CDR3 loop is CAGSPTTGSTEAFF. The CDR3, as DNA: TGTGCCGGCTCACCCACCACCGGGAGCACTGAAGCTTTCTTT. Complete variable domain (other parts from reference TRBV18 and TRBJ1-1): NAGVMQNPRHLVRRRGQEARLRCSPMKGHSHVYWYRQLPEEGLKFMVYLQKENIIDESGMPKERFSAEFPKEGPSILRIQQVVRGDSAAYFCAGSPTTGSTEAFFGQGTRLTVV.

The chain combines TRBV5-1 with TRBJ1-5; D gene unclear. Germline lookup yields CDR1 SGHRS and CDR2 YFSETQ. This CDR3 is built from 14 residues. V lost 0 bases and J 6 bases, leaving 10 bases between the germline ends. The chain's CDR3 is CASSLGESGQPQHF. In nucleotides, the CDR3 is TGCGCCAGCAGCTTGGGGGAGTCGGGTCAGCCCCAGCATTTT.

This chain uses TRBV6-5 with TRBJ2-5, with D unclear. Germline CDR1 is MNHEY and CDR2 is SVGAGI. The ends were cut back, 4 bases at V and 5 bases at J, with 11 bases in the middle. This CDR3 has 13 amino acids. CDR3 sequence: CASSSSRKETQYF. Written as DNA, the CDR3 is TGTGCCAGCAGTTCTTCCCGCAAGGAGACCCAGTACTTC.

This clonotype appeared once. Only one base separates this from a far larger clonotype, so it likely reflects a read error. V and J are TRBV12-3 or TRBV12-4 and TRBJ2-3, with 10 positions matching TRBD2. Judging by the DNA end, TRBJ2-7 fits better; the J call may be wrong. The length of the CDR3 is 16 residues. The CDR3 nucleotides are TGTGCCAGCAGCGAGGGACTAGCGCTTGGCTCCTACGAGCAGTACTTC. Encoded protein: CASSEGLALGSYEQYF.

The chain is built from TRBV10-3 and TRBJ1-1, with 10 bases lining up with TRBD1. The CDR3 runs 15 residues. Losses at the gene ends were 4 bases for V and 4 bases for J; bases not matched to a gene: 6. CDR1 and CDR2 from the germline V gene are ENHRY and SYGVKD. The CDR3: CAISGDRGLGTEAFF. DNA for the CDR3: TGTGCCATCAGTGGGGACAGGGGATTGGGCACTGAAGCTTTCTTT.

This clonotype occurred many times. Here the CDR3 DNA reads TGCAGTGCTAGAGATCCAGGGGGAGACCCCACAGATACGCAGTATTTT. As protein: CSARDPGGDPTDTQYF. The chain employs TRBV20-1 and TRBJ2-3; 7 bases map to TRBD1. The CDR3 contains 16 residues. Germline CDR1 reads DFQATT; CDR2 reads SNEGSKA (reference sequence). Trimming took 0 bases from V and 2 from J; bases not matched to a gene: 8.

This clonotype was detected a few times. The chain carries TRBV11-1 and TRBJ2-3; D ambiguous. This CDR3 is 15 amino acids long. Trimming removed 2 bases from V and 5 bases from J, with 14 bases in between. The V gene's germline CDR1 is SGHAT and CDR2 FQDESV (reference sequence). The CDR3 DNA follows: TGTGCCAGCAGCTTAAGTCGGCAGTTGGTAGATACGCAGTATTTT. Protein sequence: CASSLSRQLVDTQYF.

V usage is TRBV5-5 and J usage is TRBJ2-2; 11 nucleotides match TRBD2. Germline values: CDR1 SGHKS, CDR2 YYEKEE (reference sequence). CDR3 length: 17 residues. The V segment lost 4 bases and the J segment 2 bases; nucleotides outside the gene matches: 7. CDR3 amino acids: CASSVTGTSGNTGELFF. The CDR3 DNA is TGTGCCAGCAGCGTTACCGGGACTAGCGGTAACACCGGGGAGCTGTTTTTT.

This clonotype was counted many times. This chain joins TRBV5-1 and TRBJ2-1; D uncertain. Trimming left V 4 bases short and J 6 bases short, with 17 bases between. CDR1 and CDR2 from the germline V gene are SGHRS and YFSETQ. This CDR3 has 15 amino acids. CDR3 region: CASSPLTPTSNEQFF. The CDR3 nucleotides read TGCGCCAGCAGCCCTCTAACCCCGACGAGCAATGAGCAGTTCTTC.

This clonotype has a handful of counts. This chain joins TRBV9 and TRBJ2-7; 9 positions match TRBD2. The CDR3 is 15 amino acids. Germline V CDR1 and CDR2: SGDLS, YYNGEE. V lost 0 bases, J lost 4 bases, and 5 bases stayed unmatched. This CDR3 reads CASSVGGSGSYEQYF. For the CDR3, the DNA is TGTGCCAGCAGCGTAGGTGGTAGCGGGAGTTACGAGCAGTACTTC.

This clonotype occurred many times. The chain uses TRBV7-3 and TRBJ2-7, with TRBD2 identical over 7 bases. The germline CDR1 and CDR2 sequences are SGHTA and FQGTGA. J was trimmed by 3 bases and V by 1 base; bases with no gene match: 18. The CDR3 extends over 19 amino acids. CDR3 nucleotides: TGTGCCAGCAGCTTAAGGGCCTCAAACGGCGGGAGAGCGATCTACGAGCAGTACTTC. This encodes CASSLRASNGGRAIYEQYF.

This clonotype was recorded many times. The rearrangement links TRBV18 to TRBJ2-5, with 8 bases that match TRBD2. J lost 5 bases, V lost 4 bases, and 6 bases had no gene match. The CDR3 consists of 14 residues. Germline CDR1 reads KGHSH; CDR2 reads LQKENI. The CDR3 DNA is TGTGCCAGCTCACAATTAGCGGGAATGGAGACCCAGTACTTC. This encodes CASSQLAGMETQYF. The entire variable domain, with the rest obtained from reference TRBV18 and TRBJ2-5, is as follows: NAGVMQNPRHLVRRRGQEARLRCSPMKGHSHVYWYRQLPEEGLKFMVYLQKENIIDESGMPKERFSAEFPKEGPSILRIQQVVRGDSAAYFCASSQLAGMETQYFGPGTRLLVL.

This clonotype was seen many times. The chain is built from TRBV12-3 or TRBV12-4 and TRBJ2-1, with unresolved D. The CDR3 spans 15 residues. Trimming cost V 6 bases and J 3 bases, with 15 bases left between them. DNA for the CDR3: TGTGCCAGCAGGCCAGGCGGCTCGGGCTACAATGAGCAGTTCTTC. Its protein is CASRPGGSGYNEQFF.

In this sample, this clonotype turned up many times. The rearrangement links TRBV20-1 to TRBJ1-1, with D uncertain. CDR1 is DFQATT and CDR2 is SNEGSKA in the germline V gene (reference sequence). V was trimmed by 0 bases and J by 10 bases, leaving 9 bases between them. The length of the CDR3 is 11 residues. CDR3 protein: CSARELWAAFF. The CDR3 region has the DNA TGCAGTGCTAGAGAATTGTGGGCAGCTTTCTTT.

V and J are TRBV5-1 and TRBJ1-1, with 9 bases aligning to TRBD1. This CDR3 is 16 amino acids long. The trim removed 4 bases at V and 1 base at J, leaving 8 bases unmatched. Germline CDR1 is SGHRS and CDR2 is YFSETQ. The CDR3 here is CASSLQGAGTNTEAFF. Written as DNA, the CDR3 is TGCGCCAGCAGCCTACAGGGGGCTGGAACGAACACTGAAGCTTTCTTT.

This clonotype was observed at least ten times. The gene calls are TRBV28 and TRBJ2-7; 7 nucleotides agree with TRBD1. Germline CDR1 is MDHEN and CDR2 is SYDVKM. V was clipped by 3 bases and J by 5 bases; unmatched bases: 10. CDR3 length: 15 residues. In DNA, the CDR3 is TGTGCCAGCAGTTTTCTTACCCAGGGGGTAAACGAGCAGTACTTC. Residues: CASSFLTQGVNEQYF.

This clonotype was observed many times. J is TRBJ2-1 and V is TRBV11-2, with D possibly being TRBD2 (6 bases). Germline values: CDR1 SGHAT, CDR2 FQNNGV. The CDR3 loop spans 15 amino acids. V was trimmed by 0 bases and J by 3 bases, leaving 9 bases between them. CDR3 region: CASSLEAGYYNEQFF. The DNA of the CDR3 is TGTGCCAGCAGCTTAGAGGCGGGATACTACAATGAGCAGTTCTTC.

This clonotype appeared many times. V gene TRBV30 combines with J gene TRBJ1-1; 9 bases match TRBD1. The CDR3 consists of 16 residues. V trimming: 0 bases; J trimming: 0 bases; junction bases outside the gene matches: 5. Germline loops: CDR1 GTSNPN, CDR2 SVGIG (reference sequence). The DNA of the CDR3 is TGTGCCTGGAGTGTGGACAGGGGCTACATGAACACTGAAGCTTTCTTT. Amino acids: CAWSVDRGYMNTEAFF. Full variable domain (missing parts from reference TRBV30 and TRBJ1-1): SQTIHQWPATLVQPVGSPLSLECTVEGTSNPNLYWYRQAAGRGLQLLFYSVGIGQISSEVPQNLSASRPQDRQFILSSKKLLLSDSGFYLCAWSVDRGYMNTEAFFGQGTRLTVV.

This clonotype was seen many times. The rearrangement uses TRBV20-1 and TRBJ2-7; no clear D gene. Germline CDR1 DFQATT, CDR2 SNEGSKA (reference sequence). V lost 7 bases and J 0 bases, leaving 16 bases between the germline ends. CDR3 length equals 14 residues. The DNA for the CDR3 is TGCAGTGTCCTCCGCGGACGTGGCTCCTACGAGCAGTACTTC. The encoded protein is CSVLRGRGSYEQYF.

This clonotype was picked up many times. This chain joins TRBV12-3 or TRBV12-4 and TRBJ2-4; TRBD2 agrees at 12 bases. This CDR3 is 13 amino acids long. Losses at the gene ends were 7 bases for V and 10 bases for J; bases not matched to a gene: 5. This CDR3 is CASTLGLAGIQYF. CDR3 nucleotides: TGTGCCAGCACTCTCGGACTAGCGGGGATTCAGTACTTC.

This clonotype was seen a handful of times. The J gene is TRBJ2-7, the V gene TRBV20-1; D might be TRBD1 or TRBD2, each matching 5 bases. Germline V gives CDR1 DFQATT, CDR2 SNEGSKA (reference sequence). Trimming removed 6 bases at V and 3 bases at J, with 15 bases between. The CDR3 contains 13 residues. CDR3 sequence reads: CSAIRDGDYEQYF. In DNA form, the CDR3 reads TGCAGTGCCATCCGGGACGGTGACTACGAGCAGTACTTC.

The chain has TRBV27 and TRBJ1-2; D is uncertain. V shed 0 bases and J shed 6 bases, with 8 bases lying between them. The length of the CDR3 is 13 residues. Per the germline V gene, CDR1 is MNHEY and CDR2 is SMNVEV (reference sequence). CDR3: CASSLSGIHGYTF. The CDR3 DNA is TGTGCCAGCAGTTTATCAGGGATCCATGGCTACACCTTC.